This section outlines one T cell receptor (beta chain) sequence together with its context. The antigen is undetermined. Other nucleotide sequences from this sample produce the same CDR3. The entirety of the isolated RNA underwent reverse transcription, so expressed TCRB transcripts were sequenced. Method: immunoSEQ multiplex PCR; TCRdb's copy keeps in-frame clones and lacks some. The data show fewer than 400,000 clones, with about a tenth seen just once and more than 0.8% held by the top ten. The source of the sample is a study of beta chain features in type 1 diabetes. Study-level information: Analysis included about 110 million sorted cells drawn from all samples. Findings of the study overall: All four CD4+ subsets from Type 1 diabetes patients carried moderately but significantly shorter TCRB CDR3s.

The sequencing input was central memory CD4+ T cells from blood. The source is a man aged 25 to 40 with type 1 diabetes.

CDR3 sequence: CASSRQGPNTGELFF. DNA for the CDR3: TGTGCCAGCAGTCGACAGGGCCCGAACACCGGGGAGCTGTTTTTT. The chain combines TRBV2 with TRBJ2-2, with 7 bases fitting TRBD1. Germline CDR1 and CDR2: SNHLY and FYNNEI. Germline trimming cut 5 bases from V and 0 bases from J; bases unmatched to any gene: 3. The CDR3 runs to 15 residues.